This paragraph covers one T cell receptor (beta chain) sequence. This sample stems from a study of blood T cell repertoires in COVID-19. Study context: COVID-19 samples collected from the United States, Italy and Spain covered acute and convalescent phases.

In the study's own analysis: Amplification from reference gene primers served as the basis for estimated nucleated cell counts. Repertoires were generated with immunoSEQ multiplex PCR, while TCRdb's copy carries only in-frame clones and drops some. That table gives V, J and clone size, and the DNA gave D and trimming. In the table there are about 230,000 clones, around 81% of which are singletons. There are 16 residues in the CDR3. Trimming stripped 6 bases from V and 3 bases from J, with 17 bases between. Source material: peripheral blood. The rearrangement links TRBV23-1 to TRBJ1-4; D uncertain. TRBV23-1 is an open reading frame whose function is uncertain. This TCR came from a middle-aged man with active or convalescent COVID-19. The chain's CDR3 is CASSFLQRTANEKLFF. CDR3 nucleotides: TGCGCCAGCAGCTTTCTCCAGCGGACGGCTAATGAAAAACTGTTTTTT.